These 18 T cell receptor beta chains were sequenced from one sample in a study of T cells in Graves' hyperthyroidism and ophthalmopathy. TCR beta CDR3 regions were amplified from RNA. The primer set for the first-round RT-PCR of the TCR CDR3 was HTBI. MiXCR was run by TCRdb on the multiplex PCR reads, yielding one entry per CDR3 protein. The table lists hundreds of thousands of distinct CDR3 sequences, around 21% of them singletons, with over 30% in the top ten. Specimen: blood. All receptors come from a man between 25 and 39 years old with Graves' ophthalmopathy.

V is TRBV12-3 or TRBV12-4 and J is TRBJ2-7; D call uncertain. V was cut by 7 bases and J by 2 bases, with 18 bases left in between. This CDR3 has 15 amino acids. The CDR3 sequence: CASTLGGVKTYEQYF. CDR3 nucleotides: TGTGCCAGCACCTTGGGTGGGGTGAAGACCTACGAGCAGTACTTC.

The chain uses TRBV11-2 and TRBJ2-1; D is ambiguous. Germline-derived CDR1 and CDR2 are SGHAT and FQNNGV. This CDR3 is 11 amino acids long. V lost 2 bases and J 10 bases, leaving 6 bases between the germline ends. Written as DNA, the CDR3 is TGTGCCAGCAGCTTATTTACGGAGCAGTTCTTC. This sequence encodes CASSLFTEQFF.

The genes are TRBV11-2 and TRBJ1-1; D perhaps matches TRBD1 (5 bases). V was clipped by 6 bases and J by 8 bases, with 22 bases between them. The CDR3 has 15 residues. CDR1 is SGHAT and CDR2 is FQNNGV in the germline V gene. The CDR3 DNA sequence: TGTGCCAGCAGTTCTGACGCGGAGTCCGGGGGGGAAGCTTTCTTT. This encodes CASSSDAESGGEAFF.

The sample holds many counts of this clonotype. The chain carries TRBV7-2 and TRBJ1-4; the D is unclear. Germline V CDR1 and CDR2: SGHTA, FQGNSA. This CDR3 comprises 11 residues. V lost 2 bases and J lost 10, with 5 bases in between. In DNA form, the CDR3 reads TGTGCCAGCAGCTTAAGTGGAAAACTGTTTTTT. This codes for CASSLSGKLFF.

The chain employs TRBV7-2 and TRBJ2-1, with 9 positions matching TRBD2. In germline, CDR1 is SGHTA, CDR2 FQGNSA. The CDR3 runs 16 residues. Trimming took 7 bases from V and 5 from J; bases not matched to a gene: 12. CDR3 coding DNA: TGTGCCAGCAACTCACACAGCGGGAGGCCCGACAATGAGCAGTTCTTC. It codes for CASNSHSGRPDNEQFF.

This clonotype was counted between two and nine times. The rearrangement uses TRBV11-2 and TRBJ1-6; TRBD1 matches at 9 bases. CDR1 SGHAT and CDR2 FQNNGV come from the germline V gene. The CDR3 extends over 14 amino acids. Trimming removed 3 bases from V and 8 bases from J; junction bases left unmatched: 2. The CDR3 nucleotides are TGTGCCAGCAGCTTCGACAGGGGGGATTCACCCCTCCACTTT. It specifies CASSFDRGDSPLHF.

This clonotype has a handful of counts. The chain uses TRBV6-2 or TRBV6-3 and TRBJ2-1, with D perhaps matching TRBD1 or TRBD2 (5 bases each). CDR3 length: 13 amino acids. Trimming shortened V by 4 bases and J by 6 bases, and 10 bases separated the two germline ends. Germline loops: CDR1 MNHEY, CDR2 SVGEGT. The CDR3 sequence: CASSSSGGNEQFF. The CDR3 DNA follows: TGTGCCAGCAGTTCAAGTGGGGGCAATGAGCAGTTCTTC.

This clonotype was detected only a few times. V and J are TRBV30 and TRBJ1-2; the D is unclear. Per germline, CDR1 GTSNPN and CDR2 SVGIG (reference sequence). This CDR3 has 15 residues. V gave up 4 bases and J gave up 9 bases, with 24 bases separating them. CDR3 in amino acids: CAWTDTMGAILSYTF. The CDR3 bases are TGTGCCTGGACTGACACCATGGGCGCTATTTTGAGCTACACCTTC.

There are a few counts of this clonotype. The chain joins TRBV30 to TRBJ1-3; D remains unclear. The germline V gene encodes CDR1 GTSNPN and CDR2 SVGIG (reference sequence). The CDR3 spans 13 residues. V was clipped by 8 bases and J by 0 bases, with 11 bases between them. The CDR3 nucleotides are TGTGCCCTCCGGAAGGGCTCTGGAAACACCATATATTTT. Its translation: CALRKGSGNTIYF.

The J gene is TRBJ1-6, the V gene TRBV6-1; 8 nucleotides agree with TRBD1. V lost 6 bases and J lost 0; bases outside the gene matches: 10. The CDR3 consists of 18 residues. Germline CDR1 is MNHNS and CDR2 is SASEGT. The CDR3 here is CASRGRQGSSSYNSPLHF. The DNA of the CDR3 is TGTGCCAGCAGGGGGAGACAGGGGTCGAGCTCCTATAATTCACCCCTCCACTTT.

Points on this clonotype: A much larger clonotype is one base distant, so this may be a read error. This chain uses TRBV28 with TRBJ1-2, with D possibly matching TRBD1 (6 bases). There are 14 residues in the CDR3. Looked up from germline, CDR1 is MDHEN and CDR2 is SYDVKM. Trimming pared 1 base from V and 9 bases from J, leaving 15 bases between. The CDR3 here is CASSLSWTDYSYTF. In nucleotides, the CDR3 is TGTGCCAGCAGTTTATCTTGGACAGATTATAGCTACACCTTC.

This clonotype was observed many times. The V and J genes are TRBV6-6 and TRBJ2-3; a possible D gene is TRBD2 (6 bases). The germline V gene encodes CDR1 MNHNY and CDR2 SVGAGI (reference sequence). The ends were cut back, 0 bases at V and 2 bases at J, with 15 bases in the middle. The CDR3 consists of 17 residues. The CDR3 DNA is TGTGCCAGCAGTTACTCGAAGGGTGGAGGGTTCACAGATACGCAGTATTTT. Protein sequence: CASSYSKGGGFTDTQYF.

The chain is built from TRBV6-1 and TRBJ1-6; unclear D gene. The germline gives CDR1 MNHNS, CDR2 SASEGT. CDR3 length: 13 residues. V was shortened by 6 bases and J by 6 bases, with 9 bases between the two germline ends. The CDR3 loop reads CASRGLTNSPLHF. The CDR3 DNA sequence: TGTGCCAGCAGGGGGTTAACTAATTCACCCCTCCACTTT.

This clonotype was counted a few times. The gene calls are TRBV6-1 and TRBJ2-5; unclear D gene. The CDR3 is 11 amino acids. CDR1 and CDR2 from the germline V gene are MNHNS and SASEGT. V was trimmed by 7 bases and J by 3 bases, leaving 6 bases between them. This CDR3 is CASTGKETQYF. CDR3 DNA: TGTGCCAGCACTGGAAAAGAGACCCAGTACTTC.

This clonotype showed up just a few times. The chain combines TRBV10-2 with TRBJ1-6, with TRBD1 identical over 9 bases. This CDR3 has 16 amino acids. Germline CDR1 WSHSY, CDR2 SAAADI. V trimming: 3 bases; J trimming: 9 bases; junction bases outside the gene matches: 9. The CDR3 loop reads CASSEPSGTGSSPLHF. DNA of the CDR3: TGCGCCAGCAGTGAACCCTCAGGGACAGGGAGTTCACCCCTCCACTTT.

This clonotype was recorded many times. This sequence joins TRBV28 and TRBJ1-2; D is undetermined. The CDR3 contains 13 residues. Germline CDR1 and CDR2: MDHEN and SYDVKM. Between the trimmed V and J ends, which lost 6 bases and 0 bases, there was a span of 8 bases. Here the CDR3 DNA reads TGTGCCAGCAGACCAAAGGCTAACTATGGCTACACCTTC. This gives the protein CASRPKANYGYTF.

The chain has TRBV27 and TRBJ2-1; weak D call: TRBD2 (7 bases). Germline V gives CDR1 MNHEY, CDR2 SMNVEV (reference sequence). Trimming removed 7 bases at V and 7 bases at J, with 20 bases between. This CDR3 has 15 amino acids. Here the CDR3 reads CASKQRGGGRNEQFF. CDR3 DNA: TGTGCCAGCAAACAAAGGGGGGGAGGAAGGAATGAGCAGTTCTTC.

This clonotype showed up many times. The chain employs TRBV28 and TRBJ1-2; no definite D call. V lost 8 bases and J 6 bases, leaving 10 bases between the germline ends. Germline V lookup: CDR1 MDHEN, CDR2 SYDVKM. The CDR3 consists of 11 residues. CDR3 nucleotides: TGTGCCAGCTCACGACGAAATGGCTACACCTTC. Amino acids: CASSRRNGYTF.